Included here is one T cell receptor beta chain sequence, with context. The table lists this clone with many counts. This clone's antigen is unknown. The sample is drawn from a study of T cell clonality in common variable immunodeficiency (dated by TCRdb to 2013 to 2016). General conclusions and limits of the study: Fewer deletions and N-nucleotide insertions were reportedly observed in CVID TCRbeta sequences, and highly modified clones with 13 or more V deletions were reportedly absent from CVID TCRbeta sequences. TCRbeta clonality was higher in CVID subjects than in healthy controls (t-test p = 0.018), and the increase was most characteristic of about a third of subjects. According to the authors, finding the cause of the higher clonality in CVID would require sequencing the repertoires of T cell subpopulations. CVID subjects shared fewer TCRbeta clones with each other than healthy controls did (p < 0.0001). Even though DNA input was the same, control samples had an average of approximately 82,000 unique sequences each, compared with 30,000 to 40,000 in CVID samples. Correlations between repertoire features and clinical complications were limited by patient heterogeneity within the CVID cohort.

For sequencing input, CVID and control samples contributed equivalent amounts of genomic DNA. For every sample, a 60 bp segment covering the rearranged TCRbeta CDR3 region was amplified and then sequenced. The immunoSEQ assay, a bias-corrected multiplex PCR with high-throughput sequencing, was employed for TCRbeta amplification. In the paper's pipeline: Every unique nucleotide sequence counted as a clone and was annotated with V, D and J genes, copy number and frequency. Sequences were labeled productive if in frame, and non-productive if out of frame or containing stop codons. As previously described, clonality was calculated on the basis of Shannon's entropy. Mean CDR3 Kyte-Doolittle hydropathy was derived from the predicted amino acid sequences of productive clones. Hierarchical clustering of scaled V gene usage was performed with the R hclust function using Manhattan distance and complete linkage. To assess clone sharing by CDR3 amino acid sequence, 12 repertoires per group were resampled over 100 rounds. The repertoires were searched for 65 to 85 published EBV-specific TCRbeta sequences and roughly 250 published CMV-specific TCRbeta sequences. Analysis left out two CVID samples that produced under 10,000 sequences, so 42 CVID repertoires remained. TCRdb carries this immuneACCESS record with in-frame sequences only. Its versions omit some clonotypes, under half of them owing to an unresolved V gene in the studies checked, with the rest unexplained. V and J calls and clone size come straight from that table; D and trimming were deduced from the DNA. The table shows tens of thousands of clones here, with no singletons. The biggest ten clones account for about 10% of the sample.

Most of the CVID patients and most of the healthy controls were of Caucasian heritage. Heparinized peripheral whole blood samples of about 5 to 8.5 ml were collected from each donor. Genomic DNA from adults with common variable immune deficiency (CVID) and from healthy adult controls was used to sequence TCRbeta CDR3 repertoires. The control group was made up of 22 healthy adult volunteers (approximately ten male and around twelve female) whose ages ranged from roughly 23 to 66 years, with a mean age of approximately 31. Diluted blood was density-centrifuged over Hypaque 1077 or Ficoll-Paque to isolate peripheral blood mononuclear cells. Genomic DNA was extracted from unsorted mononuclear cells by Qiagen column purification or by a centrifugation-based method. The source is a person aged 18 to 75 in good health. Sequencing was done on a sample of peripheral blood mononuclear cells.

For the CDR3, the sequence is CSARDRTGSEKLFF. The sequenced part of the CDR3 DNA is TGCAGTGCTAGAGATCGGACAGGGTCTGAAAAA. The chain employs TRBV20-1 and TRBJ1-4; the junction holds 8 bases that match TRBD1. With the read ending 3 residues before the CDR3 end, the germline J gene is used to fill in that end. From the cysteine up to the phenylalanine, the CDR3 has a length of 14 residues. Only the CDR3 bases that were read are kept: 33 of them, in frame from base 1. The V end gives up 0 bases and the J end 7 bases, leaving 4 bases in the junction not matched to a gene. In the germline V gene (reference sequence), CDR1 corresponds to DFQATT and CDR2 to SNEGSKA.